Listed below are T cell receptor beta chains from one sample, sequenced in a study of T-cell reconstitution after alpha-beta-depleted transplantation in children. One entry per CDR3 protein, called by TCRdb with MiXCR from the PCR reads. This table has about 690,000 distinct CDR3 sequences, roughly 15% appearing once. The sequences come from PBMCs from the stem cell graft donor, collected from the stem cell graft. The receptors were gathered from a human donor who donated a stem cell graft to a child with acute myeloid leukemia. Each CDR3 is given with its conserved first and last residue. Each record gives: D gene, clone size, J gene, V gene, CDR3 DNA, CDR3 protein. The D gene is left open where the match is weak. Size values are once, few and many counts, or a class for expanded clones, and some rows have none.

d_call: NA; clone_size: many; j_call: TRBJ1-2; v_call: TRBV20-1; cdr3_nt: TGCAGTGCTAGAGATCCCGTGGACGGCTATGGCTACACCTTC; cdr3_aa: CSARDPVDGYGYTF
d_call: NA; clone_size: NA; j_call: TRBJ2-1; v_call: TRBV7-3; cdr3_nt: TGTGCCAGCAGCTTGAATCCTTCAGCACTAGTATACAATGAGCAGTTCTTC; cdr3_aa: CASSLNPSALVYNEQFF
d_call: TRBD1; clone_size: few; j_call: TRBJ1-6; v_call: TRBV12-3/TRBV12-4; cdr3_nt: TGTGCCAGCAGTTCGGGACAGTATAATTCACCCCTCCACTTT; cdr3_aa: CASSSGQYNSPLHF
d_call: TRBD1; clone_size: many; j_call: TRBJ1-2; v_call: TRBV7-2; cdr3_nt: TGTGCCAGCAGCCCGCGACAGGGGGCGGGTTACGGCTACACCTTC; cdr3_aa: CASSPRQGAGYGYTF
d_call: NA; clone_size: few; j_call: TRBJ1-1; v_call: TRBV6-2/TRBV6-3; cdr3_nt: TGTGCCAGCAGTACCTATTCTGAAGCTTTCTTT; cdr3_aa: CASSTYSEAFF
d_call: NA; clone_size: NA; j_call: TRBJ2-1; v_call: TRBV7-2; cdr3_nt: TGTGCCAGCAGCCCCAATAGGCGAGGTTACAATGACGAGCAGTTCTTC; cdr3_aa: CASSPNRRGYNDEQFF
d_call: NA; clone_size: many; j_call: TRBJ1-1; v_call: TRBV13; cdr3_nt: TGTGCCAGCAGCCGCAGCCTGGGCGTCACTGAAGCTTTCTTT; cdr3_aa: CASSRSLGVTEAFF
d_call: NA; clone_size: NA; j_call: TRBJ2-1; v_call: TRBV15; cdr3_nt: TGTGCCACGGGTTGGGGCTGCTACAATGAGCAGTTCTTC; cdr3_aa: CATGWGCYNEQFF
d_call: NA; clone_size: NA; j_call: TRBJ1-1; v_call: TRBV20-1; cdr3_nt: TGCAGTGCTAGAGATCACAAGAACACTGAAGCTTTCTTT; cdr3_aa: CSARDHKNTEAFF
d_call: TRBD1; clone_size: many; j_call: TRBJ2-5; v_call: TRBV10-3; cdr3_nt: TGTGCCATCAGGGACTCGGACAGGGGAGAGACCCAGTACTTC; cdr3_aa: CAIRDSDRGETQYF
d_call: TRBD1; clone_size: NA; j_call: TRBJ1-1; v_call: TRBV20-1; cdr3_nt: TGCAGTGCTCCTGGACAGGGCGGGGTGAACACTGAAGCTTTCTTT; cdr3_aa: CSAPGQGGVNTEAFF
d_call: NA; clone_size: NA; j_call: TRBJ1-2; v_call: TRBV5-1; cdr3_nt: TGCGCCAGCAGCTTGGTCCGAGGGGCAGCTAACTATGGCTACACCTTC; cdr3_aa: CASSLVRGAANYGYTF
d_call: TRBD2; clone_size: many; j_call: TRBJ2-2; v_call: TRBV20-1; cdr3_nt: TGCAGTGCAAGTAGCGGGGTGGCCGGGGAGCTGTTTTTT; cdr3_aa: CSASSGVAGELFF
d_call: NA; clone_size: many; j_call: TRBJ1-1; v_call: TRBV7-2; cdr3_nt: TGTGCCAGCAGCTTAGGTCCCCCGGCAGGAGCTTTCTTT; cdr3_aa: CASSLGPPAGAFF
d_call: NA; clone_size: many; j_call: TRBJ2-7; v_call: TRBV5-1; cdr3_nt: TGCGCCAGCAGCTCGAATCTCTACGAGCAGTACTTC; cdr3_aa: CASSSNLYEQYF
d_call: NA; clone_size: NA; j_call: TRBJ2-7; v_call: TRBV25-1; cdr3_nt: TGTGCCAGCGCCCGGGAGAGCTCCTACGAGCAGTACTTC; cdr3_aa: CASARESSYEQYF
d_call: NA; clone_size: few; j_call: TRBJ2-3; v_call: TRBV9; cdr3_nt: TGTGCCAGCAGCGTAGTGGGCACTACCACTTTTGCTACGCAGTATTTT; cdr3_aa: CASSVVGTTTFATQYF
d_call: NA; clone_size: NA; j_call: TRBJ2-2; v_call: TRBV20-1; cdr3_nt: TGCAGTGCTCCTGGCCGGGGTAGCACCGGGGAGCTGTTTTTT; cdr3_aa: CSAPGRGSTGELFF
d_call: TRBD2; clone_size: many; j_call: TRBJ2-5; v_call: TRBV29-1; cdr3_nt: TGCAGCGTGGGGGGGTTCCAGGAGACCCAGTACTTC; cdr3_aa: CSVGGFQETQYF
d_call: TRBD1; clone_size: NA; j_call: TRBJ1-1; v_call: TRBV6-2/TRBV6-3; cdr3_nt: TGTGCCAGCAGTTCCCAAGGACAGGGGGAAGCTTTCTTT; cdr3_aa: CASSSQGQGEAFF
d_call: NA; clone_size: few; j_call: TRBJ2-3; v_call: TRBV7-2; cdr3_nt: TGTGCCAGCAGCCGCGGGGGGTCAGGGGGAGATACGCAGTATTTT; cdr3_aa: CASSRGGSGGDTQYF
d_call: TRBD2; clone_size: many; j_call: TRBJ2-1; v_call: TRBV13; cdr3_nt: TGTGCCAGCAGCTTTCCTTCTAGCGGGGGGACTTTCTACTCCAATGAGCAGTTCTTC; cdr3_aa: CASSFPSSGGTFYSNEQFF